The clone carrying this T cell receptor (beta chain) was counted once. Libraries were prepared by immunoSEQ multiplex PCR; TCRdb keeps only in-frame clonotypes and omits some of them. Found here are about 26,000 clones, roughly 80% of them singletons; the top ten hold about 50%. This specimen belongs to a study of blood T cell repertoires in COVID-19. Trimming cost V 3 bases and J 4 bases, with 10 bases left between them. The CDR3 extends over 15 amino acids. Germline V gives CDR1 SNHLY, CDR2 FYNNEI. The TCR was taken from a man over 45 with active or convalescent COVID-19. This chain uses TRBV2 with TRBJ2-6; TRBD1 might be the D (5 bases). The sample was peripheral blood. This chain's CDR3 is CASSDVGAGANVLTF. As DNA, the CDR3 is TGTGCCAGCAGTGATGTTGGGGCAGGGGCCAACGTCCTGACTTTC. The full variable domain, rest sourced from reference TRBV2 and TRBJ2-6, is EPEVTQTPSHQVTQMGQEVILRCVPISNHLYFYWYRQILGQKVEFLVSFYNNEISEKSEIFDDQFSVERPDGSNFTLKIRSTKLEDSAMYFCASSDVGAGANVLTFGAGSRLTVL.